This T cell receptor (beta chain) was observed in a study of blood T cell repertoires in COVID-19 (dated by TCRdb to the early 2020s). Background on the whole study: Samples from collaborators originated in the United States, Italy and Spain and spanned both the acute and convalescent phases of COVID-19. Subjects who had been exposed to COVID-19, were actively infected with it, or had recovered from it provided the deeply sampled blood TCRbeta repertoires that made up the dataset. The prospective study material was composed of cDNA or gDNA derived from T cells, B-cell-depleted T cells, or PBMCs. A de-identified subject ID, COVID-19 status, age in years and sex were almost always included in the sample metadata. The samples were drawn from the first 160 participants of the ongoing ImmuneRACE study and from 950 to 1,500 subjects provided by 6 global collaborators. HLA class I and class II types, where available, came from metadata supplied by the sample provider rather than from assay-based typing. The repertoires were made available in a free public database intended to serve as a resource for research on the immune response to SARS-CoV-2.

Note on this clone: This clone's antigen is unknown. No base qualities exist here, and no much larger clone lies one base off it.

TCRbeta CDR3 regions were amplified from genomic DNA using the immunoSEQ Assay, a bias-controlled multiplex PCR. Concerning the study's data processing: Within the assay, amplification of reference gene primers was used to estimate how many nucleated cells each sample contained. Sequence reads were collapsed and filtered to measure the absolute abundance of every unique TCRbeta CDR3 rearrangement. For each sample, productive Simpson clonality was calculated as the square root of Simpson's diversity index over productive rearrangements. In TCRdb, the immuneACCESS table is reduced to in-frame sequences with V and J assigned. These tables do not hold every clone; where another copy was compared, an unresolved V gene accounts for under half, and the others remain unexplained. V and J calls and clone size are given by that table; D and trimming were obtained from the DNA. Here the sample has a few hundred thousand clones; about 84% occur a single time. Together, the top ten hold about 4.5% of the sample.

CDR1 and CDR2 are read off the germline V gene (reference sequence) as SGHKS and YYEKEE. Spanning cysteine to phenylalanine, the CDR3 consists of 15 amino acids. This entry keeps only the CDR3 DNA: 45 bases, framed from base 1. V loses 3 bases of germline sequence and J loses 0 bases, and the interval between the two ends is 12 bases. Study-wide conclusions, independent of this receptor: How much clinical and demographic metadata was included differed by source and by participant, and the metadata was provided uncurated.

Participants in the prospective study were aged roughly 18 to 100 years, lived in some 24 United States geographic areas, and enrolled through a virtual design. Cohort assignment in the prospective study relied on participant-reported clinical history from a screening survey and a study questionnaire. In the prospective study, mobile phlebotomists collected whole blood, serum and a nasopharyngeal or oropharyngeal swab from each participant. Over a roughly 2-month period, participants in the prospective study had the option of providing additional blood draws and questionnaires. Blood samples from the prospective study were shipped frozen or at room temperature prior to DNA extraction.

Sequenced input: PBMCs or T cells enriched from blood (not recorded which). This sequence uses TRBV5-5 and TRBJ1-2; tentative D gene TRBD1, with 6 bases matching. The sequence was obtained from a man aged 30 to 45 with acute COVID-19. The DNA reads as follows: TGTGCCAGCAGCTACACTGGACAGACTAACTATGGCTACACCTTC. Its protein reads: CASSYTGQTNYGYTF.